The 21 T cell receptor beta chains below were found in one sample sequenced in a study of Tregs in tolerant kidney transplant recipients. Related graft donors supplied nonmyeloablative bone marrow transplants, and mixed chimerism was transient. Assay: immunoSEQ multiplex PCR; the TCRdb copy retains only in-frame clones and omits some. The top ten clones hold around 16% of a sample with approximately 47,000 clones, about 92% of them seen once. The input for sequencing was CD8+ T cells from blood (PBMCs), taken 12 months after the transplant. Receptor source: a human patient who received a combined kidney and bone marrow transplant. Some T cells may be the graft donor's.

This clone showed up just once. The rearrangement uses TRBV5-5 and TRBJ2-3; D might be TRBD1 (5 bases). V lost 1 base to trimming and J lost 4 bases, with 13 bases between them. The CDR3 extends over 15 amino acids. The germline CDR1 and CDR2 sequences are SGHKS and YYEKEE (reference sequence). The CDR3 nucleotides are TGTGCCAGCAGCTTGTTGGGGCGCGACGCAGATACGCAGTATTTT. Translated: CASSLLGRDADTQYF.

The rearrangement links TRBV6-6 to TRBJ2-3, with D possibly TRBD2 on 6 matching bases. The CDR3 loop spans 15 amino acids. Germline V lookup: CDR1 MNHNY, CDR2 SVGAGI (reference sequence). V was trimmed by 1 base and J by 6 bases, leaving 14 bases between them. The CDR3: CASSYLDIGGDTQYF. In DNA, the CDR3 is TGTGCCAGCAGTTACTTGGACATCGGAGGGGATACGCAGTATTTT.

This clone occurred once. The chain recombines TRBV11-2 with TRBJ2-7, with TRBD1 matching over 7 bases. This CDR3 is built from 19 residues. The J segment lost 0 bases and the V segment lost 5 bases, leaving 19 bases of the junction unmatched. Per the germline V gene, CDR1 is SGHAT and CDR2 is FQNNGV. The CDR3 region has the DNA TGTGCCAGCAGCATCACAGGACAGGCCCATCCCATACTCTCCTACGAGCAGTACTTC. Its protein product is CASSITGQAHPILSYEQYF.

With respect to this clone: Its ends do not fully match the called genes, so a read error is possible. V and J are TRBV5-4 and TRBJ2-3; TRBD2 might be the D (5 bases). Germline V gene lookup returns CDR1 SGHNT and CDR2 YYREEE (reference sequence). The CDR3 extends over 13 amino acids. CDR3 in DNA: TGTGCCAGCAGTTTGGCGGTAGCGGATACGCAGTATTTT. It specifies CASSLAVADTQYF.

This CDR3 reads CASSPSFGSEQFF. DNA for the CDR3: TGTGCCAGCAGTCCCTCTTTCGGGAGTGAGCAGTTCTTC. The chain employs TRBV27 and TRBJ2-1; tentatively, D is TRBD2 (6 bases). The CDR3 is 13 amino acids. Germline V gene data show CDR1 as MNHEY and CDR2 as SMNVEV (reference sequence). The V end was cut by 5 bases, the J end by 9 bases, with 14 bases between.

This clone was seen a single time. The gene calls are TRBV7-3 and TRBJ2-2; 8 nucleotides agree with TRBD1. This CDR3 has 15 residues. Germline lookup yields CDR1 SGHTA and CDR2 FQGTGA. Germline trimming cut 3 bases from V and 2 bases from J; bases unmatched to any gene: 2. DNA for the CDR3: TGTGCCAGCAGCTTCACAGGGGGTAACACCGGGGAGCTGTTTTTT. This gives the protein CASSFTGGNTGELFF.

As DNA, the CDR3 is TGTGCCAGCAGCTTTCACGACAGGGAAGGAGTAGAGACCCAGTACTTC. As protein: CASSFHDREGVETQYF. The rearrangement joins TRBV7-7 to TRBJ2-5, with 7 bases aligning to TRBD1. This CDR3 is 16 amino acids long. The V gene end was trimmed by 3 bases and the J gene end by 4 bases; junction bases not matched to a gene: 11. CDR1 and CDR2 from the germline V gene are SSHAT and FNYEAQ (reference sequence).

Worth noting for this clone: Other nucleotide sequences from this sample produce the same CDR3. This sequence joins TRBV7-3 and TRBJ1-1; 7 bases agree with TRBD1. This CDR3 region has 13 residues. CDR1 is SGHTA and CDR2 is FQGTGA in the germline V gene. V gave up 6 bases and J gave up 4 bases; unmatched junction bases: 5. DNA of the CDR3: TGTGCCAGCAGTCTGACAGGGCGCACTGAAGCTTTCTTT. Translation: CASSLTGRTEAFF.

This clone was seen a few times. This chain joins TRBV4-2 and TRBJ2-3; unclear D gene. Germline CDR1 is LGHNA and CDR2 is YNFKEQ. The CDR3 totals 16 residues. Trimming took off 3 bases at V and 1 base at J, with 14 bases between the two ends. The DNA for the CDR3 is TGTGCCAGCAGCCAGGAGCCAAGGATGGGCACAGATACGCAGTATTTT. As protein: CASSQEPRMGTDTQYF.

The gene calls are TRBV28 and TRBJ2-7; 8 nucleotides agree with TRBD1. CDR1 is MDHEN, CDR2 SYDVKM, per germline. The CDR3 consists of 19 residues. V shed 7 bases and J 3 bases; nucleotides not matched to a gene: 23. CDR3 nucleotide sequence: TGTGCCAGCACCCCCCCTGCGGGACAGGACCTAAAAGAATACTACGAGCAGTACTTC. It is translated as CASTPPAGQDLKEYYEQYF.

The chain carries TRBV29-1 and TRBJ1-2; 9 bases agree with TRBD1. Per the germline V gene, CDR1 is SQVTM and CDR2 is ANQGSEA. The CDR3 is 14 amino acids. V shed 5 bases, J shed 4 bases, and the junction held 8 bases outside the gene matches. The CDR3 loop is CSVPTGGAAYGYTF. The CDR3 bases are TGCAGCGTTCCCACAGGGGGCGCCGCCTATGGCTACACCTTC.

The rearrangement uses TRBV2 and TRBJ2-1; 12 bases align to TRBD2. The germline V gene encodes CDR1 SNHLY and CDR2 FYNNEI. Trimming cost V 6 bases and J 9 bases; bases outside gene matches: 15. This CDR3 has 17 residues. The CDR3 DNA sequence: TGTGCCAGCAGAGTGTCCTTACCGGGACTAGCGGGTGCTGAGCAGTTCTTC. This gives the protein CASRVSLPGLAGAEQFF.

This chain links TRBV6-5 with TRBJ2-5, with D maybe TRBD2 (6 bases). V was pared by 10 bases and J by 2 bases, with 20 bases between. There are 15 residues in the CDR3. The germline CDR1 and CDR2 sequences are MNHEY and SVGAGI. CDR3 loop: CATTFGGSEQETQYF. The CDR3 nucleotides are TGTGCCACCACCTTTGGGGGGAGCGAACAAGAGACCCAGTACTTC.

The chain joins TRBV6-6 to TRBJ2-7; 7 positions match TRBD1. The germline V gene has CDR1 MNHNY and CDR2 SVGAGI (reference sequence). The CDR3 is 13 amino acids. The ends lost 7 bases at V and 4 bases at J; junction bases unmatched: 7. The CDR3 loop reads CASNSVQGYEQYF. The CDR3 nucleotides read TGTGCCAGCAATTCGGTACAGGGGTACGAGCAGTACTTC.

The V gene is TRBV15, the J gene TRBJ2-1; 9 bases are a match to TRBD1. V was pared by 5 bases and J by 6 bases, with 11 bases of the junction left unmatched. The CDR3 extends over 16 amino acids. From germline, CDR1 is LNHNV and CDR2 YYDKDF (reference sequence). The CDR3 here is CATSFGPGTGINEQFF. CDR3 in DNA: TGTGCCACCAGCTTTGGCCCCGGGACAGGGATCAATGAGCAGTTCTTC.

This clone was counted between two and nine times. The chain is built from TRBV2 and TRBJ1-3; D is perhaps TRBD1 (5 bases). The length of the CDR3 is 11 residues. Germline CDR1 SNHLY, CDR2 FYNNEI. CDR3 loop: CAGHAGNTIYF. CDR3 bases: TGTGCGGGGCACGCTGGAAACACCATATATTTT.

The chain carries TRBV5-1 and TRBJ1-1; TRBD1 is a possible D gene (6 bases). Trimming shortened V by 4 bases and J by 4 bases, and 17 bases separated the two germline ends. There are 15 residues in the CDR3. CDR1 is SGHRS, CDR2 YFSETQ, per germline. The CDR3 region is CASSHEGRGATEAFF. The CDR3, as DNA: TGCGCCAGCAGCCATGAGGGCAGGGGTGCCACTGAAGCTTTCTTT.

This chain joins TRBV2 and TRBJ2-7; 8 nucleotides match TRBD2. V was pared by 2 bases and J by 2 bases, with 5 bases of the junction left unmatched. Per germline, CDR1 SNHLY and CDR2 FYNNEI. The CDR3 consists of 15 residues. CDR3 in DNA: TGTGCCAGCAGTGAAACGGGGGGGTCTCCCTACGAGCAGTACTTC. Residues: CASSETGGSPYEQYF.

The chain's CDR3 is CASSQDGEMSPEAFF. CDR3 sequence (DNA): TGTGCCAGCAGCCAAGATGGTGAGATGTCCCCTGAAGCTTTCTTT. The chain employs TRBV4-2 and TRBJ1-1, with D hard to call. The CDR3 is 15 residues long. CDR1 is LGHNA, CDR2 YNFKEQ, per germline. The V gene lost 0 bases and the J gene lost 6 bases, with 14 bases spanning the gap.

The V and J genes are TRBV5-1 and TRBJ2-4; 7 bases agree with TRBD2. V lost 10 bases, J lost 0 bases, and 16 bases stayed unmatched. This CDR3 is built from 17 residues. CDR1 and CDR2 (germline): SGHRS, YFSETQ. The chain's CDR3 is CACGGEATGLAKNIQYF. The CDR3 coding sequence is TGCGCCTGTGGGGGGGAGGCGACCGGCCTAGCCAAAAACATTCAGTACTTC.

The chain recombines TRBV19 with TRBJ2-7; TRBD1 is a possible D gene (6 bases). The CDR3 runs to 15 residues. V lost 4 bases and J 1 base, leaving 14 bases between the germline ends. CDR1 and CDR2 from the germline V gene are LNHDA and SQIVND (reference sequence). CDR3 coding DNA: TGTGCCAGTAGTACCAGCAGGGGTCTTTCCTACGAGCAGTACTTC. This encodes CASSTSRGLSYEQYF.